This record looks at one T cell receptor (beta chain) sequence and its context. Source study methods: Nucleated cell number was recorded as an estimate derived from reference gene primer amplification. This table comes from immunoSEQ multiplex PCR, and its TCRdb copy is limited to in-frame clones, with some not included. V, J and clone size are taken as reported in that table, and D and trimming were inferred from the DNA itself. The profile shows roughly 270,000 clones, 75% to 85% of them singletons. Trimming stripped 5 bases from V and 0 bases from J, with 14 bases between. The CDR3 is 15 residues long. Germline V lookup: CDR1 LGHNA, CDR2 YNFKEQ. The data were obtained in a study of blood T cell repertoires in COVID-19.

The chain has TRBV4-2 and TRBJ2-7, with a possible D match to TRBD2 (6 bases). This sequence was found in a man aged 50-60 years with active or convalescent COVID-19. Sequencing was carried out using peripheral blood. CDR3 nucleotide sequence: TGTGCCAGCAGCGCCCGGGACTTGAGCTCCTACGAGCAGTACTTC. Residues: CASSARDLSSYEQYF.